This T cell receptor beta chain was retrieved from a study of blood T cell repertoires in COVID-19 (dated by TCRdb to about 2020). As for the study more broadly: Collaborator samples came from the United States, Italy and Spain and covered acute and convalescent phases of COVID-19. The prospective study material was composed of cDNA or gDNA derived from T cells, B-cell-depleted T cells, or PBMCs. Subjects who had been exposed to COVID-19, were actively infected with it, or had recovered from it provided the deeply sampled blood TCRbeta repertoires that made up the dataset. A freely available public database, intended as a resource for researchers studying the immune response to SARS-CoV-2, is where the repertoires were released. Samples were obtained from the ongoing ImmuneRACE study (first 160 participants) and from over 1,000 subjects provided by 6 global collaborators. The sample metadata nearly always contained a de-identified subject ID, COVID-19 status, age in years and sex. Where available, HLA class I and class II types were taken from metadata supplied by the sample provider and were not determined by assay-based typing. General findings and caveats noted by the study authors: How much clinical and demographic metadata was included differed by source and by participant, and the metadata was provided uncurated.

A word on this clone: Its antigen is still unknown. The sample holds no much larger clone one base away, and base qualities are not on file.

CDR1 and CDR2, per the germline V gene, are SGHAT and FQNNGV. The V end loses 0 bases and the J end loses 1 base, and a stretch of 7 bases separates them. Including cysteine and phenylalanine, the CDR3 has 14 amino acids. Left in the record is the CDR3 DNA by itself, 42 bases read in frame from the first base. Participants in the prospective study were aged roughly 18 to 100 years, lived in 24 United States geographic areas, and enrolled through a virtual design. In the prospective study, cohorts were assigned on the basis of participant-reported clinical history obtained from a screening survey and a study questionnaire. In the prospective study, mobile phlebotomists collected whole blood, serum and a nasopharyngeal or oropharyngeal swab from each participant. Over a roughly two-month period, participants in the prospective study had the option of providing additional blood draws and questionnaires. Before DNA extraction, prospective study blood samples were shipped either frozen or at room temperature.

TCRbeta CDR3 regions were amplified from genomic DNA by means of the immunoSEQ Assay, a bias-controlled multiplex PCR. Concerning the study's data processing: The number of nucleated cells in each sample was estimated from the amplification of reference gene primers within the assay. To quantify the absolute abundance of each unique TCRbeta CDR3 rearrangement, sequence reads were collapsed and filtered. For each sample, productive Simpson clonality was calculated as the square root of Simpson's diversity index across productive rearrangements. As stored in TCRdb, this immuneACCESS dataset retains in-frame rearrangements with V and J assigned. A fraction of the clones does not appear; measured against another copy, unresolved V genes explain less than half of the discrepancy, and the remainder lacks a known reason. Clone size and V and J calls were adopted from that table, with D and trimming inferred from the DNA. This sample comprises some 240,000 clones, roughly 86% of them detected only once. The biggest ten clones account for 2.5% to 3.5% of the sample.

Recombination connected TRBV11-2 to TRBJ2-7; no D segment can be confidently identified. Material: PBMCs or T cells enriched from blood (not recorded which). This TCR derives from a woman in her thirties or forties with acute COVID-19. The CDR3 in this case is CASSLEIRSYEQYF. In nucleotide form, the sequence is TGTGCCAGCAGCTTAGAGATTAGATCCTACGAGCAGTACTTC.